These T cell receptor beta chains were read from a single sample in a study of technical replicates of blood from four donors. Sequenced by immunoSEQ multiplex PCR; TCRdb stores in-frame clones only, minus some. The table has approximately 82,000 clones, 75% to 95% seen once. The sequencing input was T cells isolated from PBMCs. The receptors stem from a human donor in good health. Some clones in this sample may be carry-over from other donors' samples. Both conserved end residues are part of each CDR3. The size of a clone is reported for some rows only, either as once, few or many, or as a class for expanded clones.

j_gene	abundance	v_gene	CDR3aa
TRBJ2-5	NA	TRBV9	CASSVGGVAVQETQYF
TRBJ2-1	once	TRBV6-1	CASSEISSLGGNEQFF
TRBJ1-1	NA	TRBV27	CASSLSRTGNLAFF
TRBJ1-5	NA	TRBV7-2	CASSLADRGQPQHF
TRBJ1-1	NA	TRBV18	CASSPPGGEAFF
TRBJ1-3	NA	TRBV4-1	CASSLGEQASGNTIYF
TRBJ2-7	NA	TRBV30	CAWSATGPRGEQYF
TRBJ1-1	NA	TRBV28	CASSPTGRGTEAFF
TRBJ2-7	NA	TRBV18	CASSPRGSGNEQYF
TRBJ2-1	NA	TRBV5-4	CASSLRQASDEQFF
TRBJ1-4	NA	TRBV14	CASSQDSATNEKLFF
TRBJ2-2	NA	TRBV7-8	CASSFPDGGRNTGELFF
TRBJ2-1	once	TRBV2	CATILTASSYNEQFF
TRBJ1-4	NA	TRBV7-9	CASSFWTATNEKLFF
TRBJ1-1	NA	TRBV15	CATSRTGTTEAFF
TRBJ1-1	few	TRBV28	CASRPSTNTEAFF
TRBJ2-1	NA	TRBV2	CATTTSGRPNEQFF
TRBJ1-3	NA	TRBV30	CAWLTGRNTIYF
TRBJ1-2	NA	TRBV14	CASSQEHESRGYTF
TRBJ1-4	NA	TRBV30	CAWSVEGAGEKLFF
TRBJ2-7	NA	TRBV11-1	CASTALGGTHEQYF
TRBJ1-1	NA	TRBV4-1	CASSHTGSRGTEAFF
TRBJ2-1	NA	TRBV29-1	CSVEVGGPVDEQFF
TRBJ2-7	NA	TRBV6-5	CASSLGLSSYEQYF
TRBJ2-7	NA	TRBV19	CASSLRQGVSEQYF